The clone carrying this T cell receptor beta chain has a handful of counts. The antigen is undetermined. These data are taken from a study of response to subunit inactivated influenza vaccine. Study conclusions and caveats: With each seasonal influenza vaccination, the authors suggested, few new T cells are recruited.

Looked up from germline, CDR1 is SGHRS and CDR2 is YFSETQ. V lost 4 bases and J lost 4; bases outside the gene matches: 12. This CDR3 has 16 residues. Via MiXCR, TCRdb re-called the RT-PCR reads, giving one row per CDR3 protein. The repertoire holds about 700,000 distinct CDR3 sequences, around 13% seen once, with less than 9% in the top ten. The chain is built from TRBV5-1 and TRBJ2-3; 7 bases fit TRBD2. The receptor was derived from a man in his fifties or sixties who received an inactivated influenza vaccine. The sequencing here drew on PBMCs from blood, taken around two weeks before vaccination. CDR3: CASSRQFGSGSDTQYF. CDR3 DNA: TGCGCCAGCAGCCGCCAATTCGGTAGCGGGTCAGATACGCAGTATTTT.